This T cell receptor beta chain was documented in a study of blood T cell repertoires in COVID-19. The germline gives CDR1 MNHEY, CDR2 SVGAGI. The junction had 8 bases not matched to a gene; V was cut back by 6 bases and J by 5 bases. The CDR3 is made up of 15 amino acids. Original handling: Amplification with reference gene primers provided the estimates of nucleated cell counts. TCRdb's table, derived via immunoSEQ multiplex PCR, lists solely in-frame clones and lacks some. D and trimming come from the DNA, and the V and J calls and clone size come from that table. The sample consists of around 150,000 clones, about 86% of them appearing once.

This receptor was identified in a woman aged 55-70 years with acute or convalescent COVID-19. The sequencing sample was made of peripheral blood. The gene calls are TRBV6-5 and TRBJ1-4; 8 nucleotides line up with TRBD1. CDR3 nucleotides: TGTGCCAGCAGGAGAACAGGGGGAGAAAATGAAAAACTGTTTTTT. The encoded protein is CASRRTGGENEKLFF.